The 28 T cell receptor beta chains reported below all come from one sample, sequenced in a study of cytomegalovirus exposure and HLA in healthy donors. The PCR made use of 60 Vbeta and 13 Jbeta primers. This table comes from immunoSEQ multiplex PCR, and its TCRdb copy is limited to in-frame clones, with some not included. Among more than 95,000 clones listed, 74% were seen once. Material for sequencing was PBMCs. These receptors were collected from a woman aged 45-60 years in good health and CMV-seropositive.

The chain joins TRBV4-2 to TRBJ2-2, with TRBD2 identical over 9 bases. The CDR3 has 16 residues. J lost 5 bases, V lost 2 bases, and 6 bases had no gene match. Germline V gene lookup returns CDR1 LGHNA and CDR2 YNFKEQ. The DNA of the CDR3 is TGTGCCAGCAGCCAAACTGCGGGGGGGTGGACCGGGGAGCTGTTTTTT. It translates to CASSQTAGGWTGELFF.

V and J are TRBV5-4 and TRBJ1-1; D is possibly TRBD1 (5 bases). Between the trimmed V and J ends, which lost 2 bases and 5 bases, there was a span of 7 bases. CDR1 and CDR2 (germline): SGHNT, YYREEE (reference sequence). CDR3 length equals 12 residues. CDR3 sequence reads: CASSFGGTEAFF. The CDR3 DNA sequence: TGTGCCAGCAGCTTTGGGGGGACTGAAGCTTTCTTT.

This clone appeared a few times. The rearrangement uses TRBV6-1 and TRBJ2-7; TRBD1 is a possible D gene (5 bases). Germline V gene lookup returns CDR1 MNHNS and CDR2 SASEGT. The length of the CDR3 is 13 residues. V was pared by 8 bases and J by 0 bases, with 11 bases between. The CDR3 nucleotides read TGTGCCAGCGAACAGGTCAGCTCCTACGAGCAGTACTTC. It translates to CASEQVSSYEQYF.

The CDR3 DNA follows: TGTGCCAGCAGCGCCGGGAGACGCTATGGCTACACCTTC. It codes for CASSAGRRYGYTF. V is TRBV7-2 and J is TRBJ1-2; D uncertain. The germline V gene encodes CDR1 SGHTA and CDR2 FQGNSA. The ends were cut back, 5 bases at V and 4 bases at J, with 11 bases in the middle. This CDR3 contains 13 residues. Based on the CDR3 plus reference TRBV7-2 and TRBJ1-2, the full variable domain is GAGVSQSPSNKVTEKGKDVELRCDPISGHTALYWYRQSLGQGLEFLIYFQGNSAPDKSGLPSDRFSAERTGGSVSTLTIQRTQQEDSAVYLCASSAGRRYGYTFGSGTRLTVV.

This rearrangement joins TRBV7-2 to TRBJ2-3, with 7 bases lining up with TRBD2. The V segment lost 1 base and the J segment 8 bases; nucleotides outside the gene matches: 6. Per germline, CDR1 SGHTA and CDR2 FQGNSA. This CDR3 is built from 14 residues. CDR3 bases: TGTGCCAGCAGCTTAGGTGAGCTAGCGGTTACGCAGTATTTT. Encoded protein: CASSLGELAVTQYF.

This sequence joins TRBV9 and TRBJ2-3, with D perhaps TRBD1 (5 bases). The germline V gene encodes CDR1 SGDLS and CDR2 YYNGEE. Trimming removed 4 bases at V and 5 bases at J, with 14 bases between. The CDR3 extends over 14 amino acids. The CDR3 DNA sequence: TGTGCCAGCAGCCAGGGTACAGGTGGAGATACGCAGTATTTT. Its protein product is CASSQGTGGDTQYF.

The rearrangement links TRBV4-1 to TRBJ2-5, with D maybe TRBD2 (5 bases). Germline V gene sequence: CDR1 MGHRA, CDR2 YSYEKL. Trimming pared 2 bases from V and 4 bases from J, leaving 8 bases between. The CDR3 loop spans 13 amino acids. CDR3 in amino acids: CASSQLRGETQYF. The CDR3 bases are TGCGCCAGCAGCCAATTACGGGGAGAGACCCAGTACTTC.

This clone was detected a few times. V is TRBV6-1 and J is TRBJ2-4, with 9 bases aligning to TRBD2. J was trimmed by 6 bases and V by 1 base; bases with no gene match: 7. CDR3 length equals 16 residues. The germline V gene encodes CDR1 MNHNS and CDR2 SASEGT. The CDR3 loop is CASSEVVAGGGNIQYF. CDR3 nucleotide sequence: TGTGCCAGCAGTGAAGTAGTGGCGGGGGGGGGAAACATTCAGTACTTC.

CDR3: CASSHSSGANVLTF. As DNA, the CDR3 is TGTGCCAGCAGCCACAGCTCTGGGGCCAACGTCCTGACTTTC. The chain has TRBV27 and TRBJ2-6; D is undetermined. Germline assignment: CDR1 MNHEY and CDR2 SMNVEV (reference sequence). The CDR3 consists of 14 residues. The germline V and J ends were trimmed by 6 bases and 0 bases, with 6 bases remaining between them.

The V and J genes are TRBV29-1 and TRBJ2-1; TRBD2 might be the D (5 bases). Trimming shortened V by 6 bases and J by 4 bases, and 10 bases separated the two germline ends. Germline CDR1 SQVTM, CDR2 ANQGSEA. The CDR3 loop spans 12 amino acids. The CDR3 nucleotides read TGCAGCGTGGGAGACCAATACAATGAGCAGTTCTTC. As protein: CSVGDQYNEQFF.

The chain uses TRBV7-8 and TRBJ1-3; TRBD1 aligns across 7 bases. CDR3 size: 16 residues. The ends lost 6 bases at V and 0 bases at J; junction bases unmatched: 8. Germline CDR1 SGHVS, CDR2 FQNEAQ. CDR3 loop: CASRLTGSFSGNTIYF. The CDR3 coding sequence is TGTGCCAGCAGATTGACAGGGTCTTTCTCTGGAAACACCATATATTTT.

The CDR3 DNA is TGTGCCAGCTCAACCCGGGACAGGGATGAGCAGTTCTTC. As protein: CASSTRDRDEQFF. This chain links TRBV18 with TRBJ2-1; 9 nucleotides match TRBD1. V shed 5 bases, J shed 8 bases, and the junction held 4 bases outside the gene matches. The length of the CDR3 is 13 residues. Germline CDR1 is KGHSH and CDR2 is LQKENI.

CDR3 coding DNA: TGTGCCAGCAGTGTTTCAGGGGGCACAGATACGCAGTATTTT. This codes for CASSVSGGTDTQYF. The rearrangement joins TRBV25-1 to TRBJ2-3; possibly TRBD1 for D (6 bases). Germline CDR1 and CDR2: MGHDK and SYGVNS. Trimming removed 4 bases at V and 1 base at J, with 9 bases between. The CDR3 sequence is 14 residues long. The entire variable domain, with the rest obtained from reference TRBV25-1 and TRBJ2-3, is as follows: EADIYQTPRYLVIGTGKKITLECSQTMGHDKMYWYQQDPGMELHLIHYSYGVNSTEKGDLSSESTVSRIRTEHFPLTLESARPSHTSQYLCASSVSGGTDTQYFGPGTRLTVL.

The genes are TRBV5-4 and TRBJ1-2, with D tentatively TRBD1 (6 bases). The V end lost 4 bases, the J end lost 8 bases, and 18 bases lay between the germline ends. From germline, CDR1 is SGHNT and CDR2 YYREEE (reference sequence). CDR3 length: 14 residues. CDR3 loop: CASSAKRGPGGYTF. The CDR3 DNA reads TGTGCCAGCAGCGCGAAGCGGGGGCCGGGGGGCTACACCTTC.

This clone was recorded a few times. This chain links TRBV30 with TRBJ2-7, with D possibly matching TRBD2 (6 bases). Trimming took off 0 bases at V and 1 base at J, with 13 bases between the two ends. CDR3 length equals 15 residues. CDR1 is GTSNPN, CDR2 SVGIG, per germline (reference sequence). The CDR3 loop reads CAWSVLAGYSYEQYF. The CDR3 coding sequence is TGTGCCTGGAGTGTATTGGCGGGATATTCCTACGAGCAGTACTTC.

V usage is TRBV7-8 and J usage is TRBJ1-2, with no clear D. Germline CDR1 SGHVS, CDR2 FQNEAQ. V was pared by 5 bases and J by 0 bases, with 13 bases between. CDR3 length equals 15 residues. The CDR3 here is CASSLLTATNYGYTF. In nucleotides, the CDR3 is TGTGCCAGCAGCCTCCTTACAGCAACTAACTATGGCTACACCTTC. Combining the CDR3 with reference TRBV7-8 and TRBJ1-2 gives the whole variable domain GAGVSQSPRYKVAKRGQDVALRCDPISGHVSLFWYQQALGQGPEFLTYFQNEAQLDKSGLPSDRFFAERPEGSVSTLKIQRTQQEDSAVYLCASSLLTATNYGYTFGSGTRLTVV.

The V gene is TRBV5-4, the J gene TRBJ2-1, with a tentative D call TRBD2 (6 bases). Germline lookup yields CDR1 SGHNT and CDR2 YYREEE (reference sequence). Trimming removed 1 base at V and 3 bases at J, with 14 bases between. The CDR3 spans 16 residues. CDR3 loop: CASSLKGLPIYNEQFF. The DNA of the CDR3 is TGTGCCAGCAGCTTGAAGGGACTTCCAATCTACAATGAGCAGTTCTTC.

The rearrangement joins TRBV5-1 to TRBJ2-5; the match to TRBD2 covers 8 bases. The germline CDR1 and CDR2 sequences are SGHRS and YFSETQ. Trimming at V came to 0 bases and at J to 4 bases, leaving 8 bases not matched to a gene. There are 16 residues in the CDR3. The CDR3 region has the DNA TGCGCCAGCAGCTTGGCGAGCGGGAGCCCAGGAGAGACCCAGTACTTC. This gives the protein CASSLASGSPGETQYF.

The CDR3 spells CASGLVGWIRGSTDTQYF. In nucleotides, the CDR3 is TGTGCTAGTGGTTTGGTGGGTTGGATTCGGGGAAGCACAGATACGCAGTATTTT. This chain connects TRBV12-5 to TRBJ2-3; TRBD2 is a possible D gene (5 bases). Germline CDR1 reads LGHNT; CDR2 reads FRNRAP. V was shortened by 0 bases and J by 0 bases, with 16 bases between the two germline ends. The CDR3 loop spans 18 amino acids.

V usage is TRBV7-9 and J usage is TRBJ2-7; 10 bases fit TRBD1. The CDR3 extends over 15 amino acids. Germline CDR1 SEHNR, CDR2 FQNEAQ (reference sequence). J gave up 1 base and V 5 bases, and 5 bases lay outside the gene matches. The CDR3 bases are TGTGCCAGCAGCCGACAGGGGGCGGAATCCTACGAGCAGTACTTC. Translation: CASSRQGAESYEQYF. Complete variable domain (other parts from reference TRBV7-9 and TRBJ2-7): DTGVSQNPRHKITKRGQNVTFRCDPISEHNRLYWYRQTLGQGPEFLTYFQNEAQLEKSRLLSDRFSAERPKGSFSTLEIQRTEQGDSAMYLCASSRQGAESYEQYFGPGTRLTVT.

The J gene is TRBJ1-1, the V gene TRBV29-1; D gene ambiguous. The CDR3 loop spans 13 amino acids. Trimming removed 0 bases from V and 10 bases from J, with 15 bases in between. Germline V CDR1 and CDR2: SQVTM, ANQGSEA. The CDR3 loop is CSVEDPAGMRAFF. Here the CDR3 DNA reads TGCAGCGTTGAAGATCCGGCAGGCATGAGAGCTTTCTTT.

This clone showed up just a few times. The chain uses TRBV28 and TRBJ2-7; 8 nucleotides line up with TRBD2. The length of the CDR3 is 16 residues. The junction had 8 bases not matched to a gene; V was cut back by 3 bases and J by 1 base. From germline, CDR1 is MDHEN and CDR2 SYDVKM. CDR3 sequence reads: CASSFPTSGNSYEQYF. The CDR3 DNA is TGTGCCAGCAGTTTCCCTACTAGCGGAAATTCCTACGAGCAGTACTTC.

This CDR3 reads CASSSSTGGRGYTF. CDR3 sequence (DNA): TGCGCCAGCAGCTCCTCGACAGGGGGGCGAGGCTACACCTTC. V and J are TRBV5-1 and TRBJ1-2; 9 positions agree with TRBD1. The germline V gene has CDR1 SGHRS and CDR2 YFSETQ. V gave up 3 bases and J gave up 8 bases; unmatched junction bases: 8. This CDR3 has 14 amino acids. The whole variable domain, remainder taken from reference TRBV5-1 and TRBJ1-2, is KAGVTQTPRYLIKTRGQQVTLSCSPISGHRSVSWYQQTPGQGLQFLFEYFSETQRNKGNFPGRFSGRQFSNSRSEMNVSTLELGDSALYLCASSSSTGGRGYTFGSGTRLTVV.

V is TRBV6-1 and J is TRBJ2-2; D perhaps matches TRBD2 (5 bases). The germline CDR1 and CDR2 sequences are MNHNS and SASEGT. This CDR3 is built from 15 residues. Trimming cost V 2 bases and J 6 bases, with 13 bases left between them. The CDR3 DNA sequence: TGTGCCAGCAGTGAATTAGTTGTGGAGGCCGGGGAGCTGTTTTTT. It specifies CASSELVVEAGELFF.

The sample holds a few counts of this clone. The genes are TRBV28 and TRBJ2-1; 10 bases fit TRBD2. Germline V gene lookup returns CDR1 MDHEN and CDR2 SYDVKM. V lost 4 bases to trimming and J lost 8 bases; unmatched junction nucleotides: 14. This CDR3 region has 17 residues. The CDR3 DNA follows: TGTGCCAGCAGTTCCTCTTCACTAGCGGGAATCACTGATGAGCAGTTCTTC. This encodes CASSSSSLAGITDEQFF.

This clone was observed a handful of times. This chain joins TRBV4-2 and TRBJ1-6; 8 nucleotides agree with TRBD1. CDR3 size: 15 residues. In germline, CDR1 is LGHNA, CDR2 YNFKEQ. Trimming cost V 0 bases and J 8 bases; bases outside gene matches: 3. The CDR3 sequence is CASSQDPTGDSPLHF. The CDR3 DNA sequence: TGTGCCAGCAGCCAAGATCCGACAGGGGATTCACCCCTCCACTTT.

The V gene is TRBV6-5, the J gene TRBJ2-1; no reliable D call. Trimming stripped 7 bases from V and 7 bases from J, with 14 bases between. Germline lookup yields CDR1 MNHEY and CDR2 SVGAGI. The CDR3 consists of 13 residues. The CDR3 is CASKMVGLNEQFF. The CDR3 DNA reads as TGTGCCAGCAAAATGGTGGGCCTAAATGAGCAGTTCTTC.

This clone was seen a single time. CDR3 protein: CASSSLSGTSGSSYEQYF. CDR3 DNA sequence: TGTGCCAGCAGTTCCCTCTCCGGGACTAGCGGGTCCTCCTACGAGCAGTACTTC. The genes are TRBV27 and TRBJ2-7; 12 positions match TRBD2. The V gene end was trimmed by 4 bases and the J gene end by 0 bases; junction bases not matched to a gene: 10. From germline, CDR1 is MNHEY and CDR2 SMNVEV (reference sequence). This CDR3 spans 18 amino acids.